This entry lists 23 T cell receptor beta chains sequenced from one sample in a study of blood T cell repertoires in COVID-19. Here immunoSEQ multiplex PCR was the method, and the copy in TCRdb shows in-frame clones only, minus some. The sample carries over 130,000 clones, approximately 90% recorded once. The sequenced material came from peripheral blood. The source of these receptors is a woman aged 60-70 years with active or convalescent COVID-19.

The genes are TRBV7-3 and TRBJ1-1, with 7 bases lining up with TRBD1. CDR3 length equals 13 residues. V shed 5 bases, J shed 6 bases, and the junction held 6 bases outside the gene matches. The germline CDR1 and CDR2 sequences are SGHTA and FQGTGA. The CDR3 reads CASSVTGTAEAFF. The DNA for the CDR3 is TGTGCCAGCAGCGTTACAGGGACAGCTGAAGCTTTCTTT.

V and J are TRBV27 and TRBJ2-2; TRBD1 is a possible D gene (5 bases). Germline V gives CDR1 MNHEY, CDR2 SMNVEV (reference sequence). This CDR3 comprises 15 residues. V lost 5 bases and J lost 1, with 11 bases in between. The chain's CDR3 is CASSKGAWNTGELFF. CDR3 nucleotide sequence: TGTGCCAGCAGTAAAGGGGCCTGGAACACCGGGGAGCTGTTTTTT.

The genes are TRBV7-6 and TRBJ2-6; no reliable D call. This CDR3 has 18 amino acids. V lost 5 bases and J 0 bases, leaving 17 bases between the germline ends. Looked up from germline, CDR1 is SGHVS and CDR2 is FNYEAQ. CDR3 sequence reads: CASSARLSSFSGANVLTF. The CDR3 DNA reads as TGTGCCAGCAGCGCACGACTGAGCAGTTTCTCTGGGGCCAACGTCCTGACTTTC. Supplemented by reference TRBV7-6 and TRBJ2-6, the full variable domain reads GAGVSQSPRYKVTKRGQDVALRCDPISGHVSLYWYRQALGQGPEFLTYFNYEAQQDKSGLPNDRFSAERPEGSISTLTIQRTEQRDSAMYRCASSARLSSFSGANVLTFGAGSRLTVL.

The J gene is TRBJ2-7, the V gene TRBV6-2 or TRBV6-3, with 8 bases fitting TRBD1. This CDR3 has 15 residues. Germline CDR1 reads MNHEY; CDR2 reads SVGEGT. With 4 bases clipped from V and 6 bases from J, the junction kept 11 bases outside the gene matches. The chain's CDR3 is CASSSLGQGVREQYF. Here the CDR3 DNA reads TGTGCCAGCAGTTCCCTTGGACAGGGTGTCCGCGAGCAGTACTTC.

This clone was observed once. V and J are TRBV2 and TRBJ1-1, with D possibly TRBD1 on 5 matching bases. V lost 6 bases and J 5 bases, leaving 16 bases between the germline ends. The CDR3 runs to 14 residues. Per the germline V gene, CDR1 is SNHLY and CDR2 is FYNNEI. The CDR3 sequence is CASRTDGGGTEAFF. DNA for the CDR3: TGTGCCAGCAGAACGGACGGGGGGGGTACTGAAGCTTTCTTT.

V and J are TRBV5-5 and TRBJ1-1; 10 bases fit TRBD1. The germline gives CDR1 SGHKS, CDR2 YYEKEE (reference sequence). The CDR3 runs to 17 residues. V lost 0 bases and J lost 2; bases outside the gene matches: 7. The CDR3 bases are TGTGCCAGCAGCTTGGCCGGGACAGGGGTCCGCAACACTGAAGCTTTCTTT. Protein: CASSLAGTGVRNTEAFF.

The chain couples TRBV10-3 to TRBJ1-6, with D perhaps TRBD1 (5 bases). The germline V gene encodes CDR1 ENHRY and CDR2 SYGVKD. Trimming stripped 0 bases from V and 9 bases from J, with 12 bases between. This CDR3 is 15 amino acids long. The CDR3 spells CAISESNSTGSPLHF. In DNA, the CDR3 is TGTGCCATCAGTGAGTCGAACTCAACAGGTTCACCCCTCCACTTT.

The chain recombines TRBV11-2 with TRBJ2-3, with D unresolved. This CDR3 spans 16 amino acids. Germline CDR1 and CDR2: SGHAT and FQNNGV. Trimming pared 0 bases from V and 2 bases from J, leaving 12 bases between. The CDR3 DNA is TGTGCCAGCAGCTTAGAAGACGCGCGGAACACAGATACGCAGTATTTT. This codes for CASSLEDARNTDTQYF.

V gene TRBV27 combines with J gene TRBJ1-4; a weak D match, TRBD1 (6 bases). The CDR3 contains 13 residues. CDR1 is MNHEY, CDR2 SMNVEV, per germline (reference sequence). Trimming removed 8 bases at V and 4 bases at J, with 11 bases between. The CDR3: CASRLRGNEKLFF. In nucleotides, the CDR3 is TGTGCCAGCCGACTCAGGGGTAATGAAAAACTGTTTTTT.

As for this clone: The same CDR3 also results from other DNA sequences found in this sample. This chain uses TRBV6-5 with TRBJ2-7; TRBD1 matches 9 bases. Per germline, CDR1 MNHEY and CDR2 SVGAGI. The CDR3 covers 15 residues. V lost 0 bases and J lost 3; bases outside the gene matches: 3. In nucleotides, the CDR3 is TGTGCCAGCAGTTACTCTGGGACAGGGCTCTACGAGCAGTACTTC. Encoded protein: CASSYSGTGLYEQYF.

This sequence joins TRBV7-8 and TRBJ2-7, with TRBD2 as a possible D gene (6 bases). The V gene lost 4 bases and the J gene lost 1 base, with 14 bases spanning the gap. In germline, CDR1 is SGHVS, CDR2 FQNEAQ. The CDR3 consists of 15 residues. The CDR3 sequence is CASSSLTGTSYEQYF. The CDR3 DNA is TGTGCCAGCAGCTCCCTCACGGGGACTTCCTACGAGCAGTACTTC.

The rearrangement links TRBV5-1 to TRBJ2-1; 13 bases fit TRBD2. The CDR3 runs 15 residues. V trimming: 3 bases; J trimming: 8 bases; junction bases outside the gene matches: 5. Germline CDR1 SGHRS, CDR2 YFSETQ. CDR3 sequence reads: CASSSTSGGAYEQFF. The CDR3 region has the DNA TGCGCCAGCAGCTCTACTAGCGGGGGGGCCTATGAGCAGTTCTTC. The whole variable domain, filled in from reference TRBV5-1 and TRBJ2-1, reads KAGVTQTPRYLIKTRGQQVTLSCSPISGHRSVSWYQQTPGQGLQFLFEYFSETQRNKGNFPGRFSGRQFSNSRSEMNVSTLELGDSALYLCASSSTSGGAYEQFFGPGTRLTVL.

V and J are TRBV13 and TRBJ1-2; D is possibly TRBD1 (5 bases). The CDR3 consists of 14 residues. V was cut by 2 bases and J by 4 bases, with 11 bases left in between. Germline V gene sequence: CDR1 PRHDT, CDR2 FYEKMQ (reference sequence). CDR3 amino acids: CASSLLQDIYGYTF. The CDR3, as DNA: TGTGCCAGCAGCTTATTACAGGATATCTATGGCTACACCTTC.

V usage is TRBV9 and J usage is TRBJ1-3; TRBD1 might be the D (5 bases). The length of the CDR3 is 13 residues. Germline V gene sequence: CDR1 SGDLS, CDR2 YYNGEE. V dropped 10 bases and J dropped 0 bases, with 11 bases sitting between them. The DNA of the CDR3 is TGTGCCTCAGGGTCTCTCTCTGGAAACACCATATATTTT. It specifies CASGSLSGNTIYF.

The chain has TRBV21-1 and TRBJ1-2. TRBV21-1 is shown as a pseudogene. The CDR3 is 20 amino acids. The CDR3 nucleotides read TGTGCCAGCAGCAAGGGAGCGGGATCGAGAGGGGCAGGGTCGTCCTATGGCTACACCTTC. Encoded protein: CASSKGAGSRGAGSSYGYTF.

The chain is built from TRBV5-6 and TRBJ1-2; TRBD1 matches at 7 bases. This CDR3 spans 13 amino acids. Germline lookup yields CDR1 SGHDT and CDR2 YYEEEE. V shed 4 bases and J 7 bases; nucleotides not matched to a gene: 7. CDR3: CASSPQQGSGYTF. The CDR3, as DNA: TGTGCCAGCAGCCCGCAACAGGGGAGTGGCTACACCTTC.

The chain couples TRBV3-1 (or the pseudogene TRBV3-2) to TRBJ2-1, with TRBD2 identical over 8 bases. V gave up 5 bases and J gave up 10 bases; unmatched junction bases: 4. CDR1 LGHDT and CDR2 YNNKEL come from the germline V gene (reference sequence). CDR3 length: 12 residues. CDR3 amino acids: CASSGAGEEQFF. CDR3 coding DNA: TGTGCCAGCAGCGGAGCGGGGGAGGAGCAGTTCTTC.

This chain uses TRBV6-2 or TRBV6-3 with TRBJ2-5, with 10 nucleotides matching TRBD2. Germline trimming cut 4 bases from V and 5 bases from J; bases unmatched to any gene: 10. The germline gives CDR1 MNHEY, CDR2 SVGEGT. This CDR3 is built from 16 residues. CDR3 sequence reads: CASSSQTSGFGETQYF. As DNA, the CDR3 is TGTGCCAGCAGTTCTCAGACTAGCGGGTTCGGGGAGACCCAGTACTTC.

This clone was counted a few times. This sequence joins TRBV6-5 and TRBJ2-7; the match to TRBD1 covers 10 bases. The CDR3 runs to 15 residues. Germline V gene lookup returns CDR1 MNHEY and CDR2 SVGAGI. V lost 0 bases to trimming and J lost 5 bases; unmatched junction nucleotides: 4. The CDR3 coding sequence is TGTGCCAGCAGTTACTCGGACAGGGGGGGACACGAGCAGTACTTC. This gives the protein CASSYSDRGGHEQYF.

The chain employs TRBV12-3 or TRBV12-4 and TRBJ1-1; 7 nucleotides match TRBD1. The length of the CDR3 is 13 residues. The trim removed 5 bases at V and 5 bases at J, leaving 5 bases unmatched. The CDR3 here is CASSRQGQTEAFF. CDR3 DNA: TGTGCCAGCAGTCGACAGGGTCAAACTGAAGCTTTCTTT.

The CDR3 spells CASSPDGQGFQPQHF. CDR3 nucleotide sequence: TGTGCCAGTAGTCCCGACGGACAGGGTTTTCAGCCCCAGCATTTT. V gene TRBV19 combines with J gene TRBJ1-5; 8 bases fit TRBD1. This CDR3 has 15 amino acids. Unmatched junction bases numbered 9, after V lost 5 bases and J lost 6 bases. Germline loops: CDR1 LNHDA, CDR2 SQIVND (reference sequence). Full variable domain (outside the CDR3, taken from reference TRBV19 and TRBJ1-5): DGGITQSPKYLFRKEGQNVTLSCEQNLNHDAMYWYRQDPGQGLRLIYYSQIVNDFQKGDIAEGYSVSREKKESFPLTVTSAQKNPTAFYLCASSPDGQGFQPQHFGDGTRLSIL.

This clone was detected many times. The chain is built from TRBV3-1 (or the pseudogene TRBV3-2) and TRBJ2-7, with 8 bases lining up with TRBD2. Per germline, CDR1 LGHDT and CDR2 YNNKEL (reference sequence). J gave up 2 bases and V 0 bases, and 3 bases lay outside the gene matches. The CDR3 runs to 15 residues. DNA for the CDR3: TGTGCCAGCAGCCAAGACGCGGGGGGCACCTACGAGCAGTACTTC. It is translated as CASSQDAGGTYEQYF.

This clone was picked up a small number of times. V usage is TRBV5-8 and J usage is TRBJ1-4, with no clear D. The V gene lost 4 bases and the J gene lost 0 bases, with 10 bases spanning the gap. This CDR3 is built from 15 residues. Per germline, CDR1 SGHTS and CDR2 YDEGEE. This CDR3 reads CASSDPTATNEKLFF. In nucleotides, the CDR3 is TGTGCCAGCAGCGATCCAACGGCAACTAATGAAAAACTGTTTTTT.